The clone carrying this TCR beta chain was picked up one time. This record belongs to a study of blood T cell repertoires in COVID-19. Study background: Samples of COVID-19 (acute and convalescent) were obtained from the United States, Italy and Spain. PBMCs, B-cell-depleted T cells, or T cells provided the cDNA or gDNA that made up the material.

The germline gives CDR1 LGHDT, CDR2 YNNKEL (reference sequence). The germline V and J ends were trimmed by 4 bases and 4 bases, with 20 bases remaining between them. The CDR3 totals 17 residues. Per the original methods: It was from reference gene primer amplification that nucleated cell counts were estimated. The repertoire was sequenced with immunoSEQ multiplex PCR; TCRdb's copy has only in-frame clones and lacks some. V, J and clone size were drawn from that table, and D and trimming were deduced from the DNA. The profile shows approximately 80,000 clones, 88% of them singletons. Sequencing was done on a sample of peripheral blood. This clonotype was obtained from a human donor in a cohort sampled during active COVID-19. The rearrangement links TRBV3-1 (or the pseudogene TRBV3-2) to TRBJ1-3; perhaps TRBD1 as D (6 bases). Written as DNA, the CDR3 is TGTGCCAGCAGCCGGCGTGGGGGCGCGGAGAAGGGAAACACCATATATTTT. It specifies CASSRRGGAEKGNTIYF.